This TCR beta chain stems from a study of blood T cell repertoires in COVID-19. Overall study: Researchers got acute and convalescent COVID-19 samples from the United States, Italy and Spain.

This clone occurred a few times. Original data processing: Quantification of nucleated cells was approximated via reference gene primer amplification. Profiling relied on immunoSEQ multiplex PCR, and the TCRdb table lists in-frame clones only, not all of them. The DNA was the basis for D and trimming; V, J and clone size are from that table. The table lists around 160,000 clones, 75% to 90% of them singletons. This TCR derives from a woman aged 60-75 years with COVID-19, enrolled during active disease. Sequences were obtained from peripheral blood.

The CDR3 loop is CAYGGQWNTGELFF. Written as DNA, the CDR3 is TGTGCCTATGGAGGGCAGTGGAACACCGGGGAGCTGTTTTTT. J is TRBJ2-2 and V is TRBV5-4; TRBD2 is a possible D gene (6 bases). Germline V gene data show CDR1 as SGHNT and CDR2 as YYREEE (reference sequence). Trimming shortened V by 10 bases and J by 1 base, and 14 bases separated the two germline ends. CDR3 length equals 14 residues.